Listed below are T cell receptor beta chains from one sample, sequenced in a study of cytomegalovirus exposure and HLA in healthy donors. The assay was immunoSEQ multiplex PCR, and TCRdb's table has in-frame clones only and misses some. The repertoire consists of tens of thousands of clones, with about 87% occurring once and the leading ten covering 3% to 4%. Sequencing used PBMCs. The source of these receptors is a woman between 18 and 30 years old in good health and CMV-seropositive. CDR3s include the opening cysteine and the closing phenylalanine or tryptophan. Each record gives: CDR3 DNA, CDR3 protein, CDR3 length, clone size, J gene, V gene, D gene. A D gene is named only where the DNA matches it firmly. Only part of the rows carry a size: once, few, many, or a class if the clone is expanded.

CDR3 DNA: TGTGCCATCAGTGACATGAACACTGAAGCTTTCTTT
CDR3 protein: CAISDMNTEAFF
CDR3 length: 12
clone size: few
J gene: TRBJ1-1
V gene: TRBV10-3
D gene: -

CDR3 DNA: TGCGCCAGCAGCCAACTAGCGGGGGGGCCGAATGAGCAGTTCTTC
CDR3 protein: CASSQLAGGPNEQFF
CDR3 length: 15
clone size: -
J gene: TRBJ2-1
V gene: TRBV4-3
D gene: TRBD2

CDR3 DNA: TGTGCCAGCCAGACAGACCTGAACACTGAAGCTTTCTTT
CDR3 protein: CASQTDLNTEAFF
CDR3 length: 13
clone size: once
J gene: TRBJ1-1
V gene: TRBV2
D gene: -

CDR3 DNA: TGTGCCAGCAGCCCGCTTAGCGGGCCGATCTACGAGCAGTACTTC
CDR3 protein: CASSPLSGPIYEQYF
CDR3 length: 15
clone size: few
J gene: TRBJ2-7
V gene: TRBV11-2
D gene: TRBD2

CDR3 DNA: TGTGCCAGCAGTCCCTCGGGAGGTCTGAACACTGAAGCTTTCTTT
CDR3 protein: CASSPSGGLNTEAFF
CDR3 length: 15
clone size: -
J gene: TRBJ1-1
V gene: TRBV27
D gene: -

CDR3 DNA: TGTGCCAGCAGTTACTCTGGGGGCGAGGAGCAGTACTTC
CDR3 protein: CASSYSGGEEQYF
CDR3 length: 13
clone size: -
J gene: TRBJ2-7
V gene: TRBV6-6
D gene: -

CDR3 DNA: TGCGCCAGCAGCCAAGGGTGGAAACAGACGTTC
CDR3 protein: CASSQGWKQTF
CDR3 length: 11
clone size: -
J gene: TRBJ2-4
V gene: TRBV4-1
D gene: -

CDR3 DNA: TGCGCCAGCAGTGAGTCGGGCAGCTTACACCAAGAGACCCAGTACTTC
CDR3 protein: CASSESGSLHQETQYF
CDR3 length: 16
clone size: -
J gene: TRBJ2-5
V gene: TRBV10-1
D gene: -

CDR3 DNA: TGTGCCAGCAGTGTGACTAGCGGGAGGGGAATCGGGGAGCTGTTTTTT
CDR3 protein: CASSVTSGRGIGELFF
CDR3 length: 16
clone size: -
J gene: TRBJ2-2
V gene: TRBV2
D gene: TRBD2

CDR3 DNA: TGTGCCAGTAGTATCTACAGCAGGCAGGGTAATGAAAAACTGTTTTTT
CDR3 protein: CASSIYSRQGNEKLFF
CDR3 length: 16
clone size: few
J gene: TRBJ1-4
V gene: TRBV19
D gene: -

CDR3 DNA: TGTGCCAGCAGCTTTAAGGGGGAGCAGTTCTTC
CDR3 protein: CASSFKGEQFF
CDR3 length: 11
clone size: -
J gene: TRBJ2-1
V gene: TRBV11-2
D gene: -

CDR3 DNA: TGTGCCAGCAGCTTAACCAGCGGGGGACCCTACGAGCAGTACTTC
CDR3 protein: CASSLTSGGPYEQYF
CDR3 length: 15
clone size: -
J gene: TRBJ2-7
V gene: TRBV13
D gene: TRBD2

CDR3 DNA: TGTGCCACCAGCAGAGTCGGAACAGGGCCCTTTTTTGGCTACACCTTC
CDR3 protein: CATSRVGTGPFFGYTF
CDR3 length: 16
clone size: once
J gene: TRBJ1-2
V gene: TRBV15
D gene: -

CDR3 DNA: TGTGCCAGCTCATCCTCGGACAGGGGGCATCAGCCCCAGCATTTT
CDR3 protein: CASSSSDRGHQPQHF
CDR3 length: 15
clone size: -
J gene: TRBJ1-5
V gene: TRBV18
D gene: TRBD1

CDR3 DNA: TGCGCCAGCAGCCACACTACAGCGGGGGGTTACACAGATACGCAGTATTTT
CDR3 protein: CASSHTTAGGYTDTQYF
CDR3 length: 17
clone size: -
J gene: TRBJ2-3
V gene: TRBV4-3
D gene: TRBD2

CDR3 DNA: TGTGCCAGCAGTTACTCGATACAACACACCGGGGAGCTGTTTTTT
CDR3 protein: CASSYSIQHTGELFF
CDR3 length: 15
clone size: -
J gene: TRBJ2-2
V gene: TRBV6-6
D gene: -

CDR3 DNA: TGTGCCAGCAGCTTAGGCGTGGAGGGACTTCATGATACGCAGTATTTT
CDR3 protein: CASSLGVEGLHDTQYF
CDR3 length: 16
clone size: -
J gene: TRBJ2-3
V gene: TRBV7-9
D gene: -

CDR3 DNA: TGTGCCAGCAGTGAAGCGGGCGGACAGGGTGGCACTGAAGCTTTCTTT
CDR3 protein: CASSEAGGQGGTEAFF
CDR3 length: 16
clone size: once
J gene: TRBJ1-1
V gene: TRBV6-1
D gene: TRBD1

CDR3 DNA: TGTGCCAGCAGCGCTAGCGGGACCCGCCTGGGGCAAGAGACCCAGTACTTC
CDR3 protein: CASSASGTRLGQETQYF
CDR3 length: 17
clone size: -
J gene: TRBJ2-5
V gene: TRBV9
D gene: TRBD2

CDR3 DNA: TGTGCCAGCAGTTCGTATCGGGACACTGAAGCTTTCTTT
CDR3 protein: CASSSYRDTEAFF
CDR3 length: 13
clone size: -
J gene: TRBJ1-1
V gene: TRBV7-2
D gene: -

CDR3 DNA: TGCGCCAGCAGCTTGGTTCAGGGCCCCATGAACACTGAAGCTTTCTTT
CDR3 protein: CASSLVQGPMNTEAFF
CDR3 length: 16
clone size: -
J gene: TRBJ1-1
V gene: TRBV5-1
D gene: -

CDR3 DNA: TGTGCCAGCAGCGTGCACATGGGGGCACAGCCCCAGCATTTT
CDR3 protein: CASSVHMGAQPQHF
CDR3 length: 14
clone size: -
J gene: TRBJ1-5
V gene: TRBV5-5
D gene: -

CDR3 DNA: TGTGCCTGGAGTGACAGGGCGTACGAGCAGTACTTC
CDR3 protein: CAWSDRAYEQYF
CDR3 length: 12
clone size: -
J gene: TRBJ2-7
V gene: TRBV30
D gene: -

CDR3 DNA: TGTGCCAGCAGTTTATCTCAAGGGAGAGGCATGGGCCAGCAGTACTTC
CDR3 protein: CASSLSQGRGMGQQYF
CDR3 length: 16
clone size: -
J gene: TRBJ2-7
V gene: TRBV27
D gene: -

CDR3 DNA: TGTGCCAGCAGGGCTAATAGCGCCAGCTCCTACGAGCAGTACTTC
CDR3 protein: CASRANSASSYEQYF
CDR3 length: 15
clone size: few
J gene: TRBJ2-7
V gene: TRBV21-1
D gene: -

CDR3 DNA: TGTGCCAGCAGCGCCGAATCCCGGACAGGGCTCTATGGCTACACCTTC
CDR3 protein: CASSAESRTGLYGYTF
CDR3 length: 16
clone size: -
J gene: TRBJ1-2
V gene: TRBV5-4
D gene: TRBD1

CDR3 DNA: TGTGCCAGCCAATGGGGCGGAACCTCACAGATCACGCAGTATTTT
CDR3 protein: CASQWGGTSQITQYF
CDR3 length: 15
clone size: -
J gene: TRBJ2-3
V gene: TRBV6-1
D gene: -

CDR3 DNA: TGTGCCAGCAGCTCGGGACTAGCGGGTGAGCAGTTCTTC
CDR3 protein: CASSSGLAGEQFF
CDR3 length: 13
clone size: few
J gene: TRBJ2-1
V gene: TRBV7-8
D gene: TRBD2

CDR3 DNA: TGTGCCAGCAGTGAGCTAGCGGGCTCCTACAATGAGCAGTTCTTC
CDR3 protein: CASSELAGSYNEQFF
CDR3 length: 15
clone size: -
J gene: TRBJ2-1
V gene: TRBV6-4
D gene: TRBD2

CDR3 DNA: TGTGCCAGCTCACCAGTCACTGGGACACCGAGCTCTGGAAACACCATATATTTT
CDR3 protein: CASSPVTGTPSSGNTIYF
CDR3 length: 18
clone size: -
J gene: TRBJ1-3
V gene: TRBV18
D gene: -

CDR3 DNA: TGTGCCAGCAGCTTAAGTTTGGACAATAATTCACCCCTCCACTTT
CDR3 protein: CASSLSLDNNSPLHF
CDR3 length: 15
clone size: once
J gene: TRBJ1-6
V gene: TRBV7-2
D gene: -

CDR3 DNA: TGTGCCAGCAGCGAGGGGACAGGGTCCCCCTACGAGCAGTACTTC
CDR3 protein: CASSEGTGSPYEQYF
CDR3 length: 15
clone size: once
J gene: TRBJ2-7
V gene: TRBV9
D gene: TRBD1

CDR3 DNA: TGTGCCAGCAGTTTAAGCGGGGGGACAGGGGGCACTGAAGCTTTCTTT
CDR3 protein: CASSLSGGTGGTEAFF
CDR3 length: 16
clone size: -
J gene: TRBJ1-1
V gene: TRBV27
D gene: TRBD1

CDR3 DNA: TGCGCCAGCAGTGAGTCTCTATTGGCCCGTCGGGACAGGGGACGACCAGGACTTCAGCCCCAGCATTTT
CDR3 protein: CASSESLLARRDRGRPGLQPQHF
CDR3 length: 23
clone size: -
J gene: TRBJ1-5
V gene: TRBV10-1
D gene: TRBD1

CDR3 DNA: TGTGCCAGCAGTTATGCGAGGCTAGCGGGGGGTGGCGAGCAGTACTTC
CDR3 protein: CASSYARLAGGGEQYF
CDR3 length: 16
clone size: once
J gene: TRBJ2-7
V gene: TRBV6-5
D gene: TRBD2

CDR3 DNA: TGTGCCAGCAGCCAACTGGCCACCCAGTCAGATACGCAGTATTTT
CDR3 protein: CASSQLATQSDTQYF
CDR3 length: 15
clone size: -
J gene: TRBJ2-3
V gene: TRBV14
D gene: -

CDR3 DNA: TGTGCCAGCAGCTTGGCAGCGAACACCGGGGAGCTGTTTTTT
CDR3 protein: CASSLAANTGELFF
CDR3 length: 14
clone size: few
J gene: TRBJ2-2
V gene: TRBV7-8
D gene: -

CDR3 DNA: TGTGCCAGCAGCTCGAGGATTGGGTACATTCAGTACTTC
CDR3 protein: CASSSRIGYIQYF
CDR3 length: 13
clone size: -
J gene: TRBJ2-4
V gene: TRBV5-8
D gene: -

CDR3 DNA: TGTGCCAGCAGTTTATATGGGAATCAGGGTGAAAAACTGTTTTTT
CDR3 protein: CASSLYGNQGEKLFF
CDR3 length: 15
clone size: -
J gene: TRBJ1-4
V gene: TRBV28
D gene: -

CDR3 DNA: TGTGCCAGCAGTTTAGAGGCCGGAGACTACGAGCAGTACTTC
CDR3 protein: CASSLEAGDYEQYF
CDR3 length: 14
clone size: -
J gene: TRBJ2-7
V gene: TRBV27
D gene: -

CDR3 DNA: TGTGCCAGCAGTCTCTCGGATCACCGAGGGGAGACCCAGTACTTC
CDR3 protein: CASSLSDHRGETQYF
CDR3 length: 15
clone size: -
J gene: TRBJ2-5
V gene: TRBV6-1
D gene: -

CDR3 DNA: TGTGCCAGCAGCTTCGCTAGCGGCTACGAGCAGTACTTC
CDR3 protein: CASSFASGYEQYF
CDR3 length: 13
clone size: -
J gene: TRBJ2-7
V gene: TRBV11-2
D gene: TRBD2

CDR3 DNA: TGTGCCAGCAGTGGACAGGGACTCTACGAGCAGTACTTC
CDR3 protein: CASSGQGLYEQYF
CDR3 length: 13
clone size: -
J gene: TRBJ2-7
V gene: TRBV6-1
D gene: -

CDR3 DNA: TGTGCCAGCAGCGTTAATTCACGGGACTCCTATGGCTACACCTTC
CDR3 protein: CASSVNSRDSYGYTF
CDR3 length: 15
clone size: -
J gene: TRBJ1-2
V gene: TRBV9
D gene: -

CDR3 DNA: TGTGCCAGCTCTCCGACTAGCGGGAATGGCGGGGAGCTGTTTTTT
CDR3 protein: CASSPTSGNGGELFF
CDR3 length: 15
clone size: -
J gene: TRBJ2-2
V gene: TRBV2
D gene: TRBD2

CDR3 DNA: TGTGCCAGCAGACCCGGACAGGCGGAGGGCTACACCTTC
CDR3 protein: CASRPGQAEGYTF
CDR3 length: 13
clone size: -
J gene: TRBJ1-2
V gene: TRBV5-4
D gene: TRBD1

CDR3 DNA: TGTGCCACCAGCAGAGATTTGGGAGGTGAAGCTTTCTTT
CDR3 protein: CATSRDLGGEAFF
CDR3 length: 13
clone size: -
J gene: TRBJ1-1
V gene: TRBV15
D gene: -

CDR3 DNA: TGTGCCAGCTCGACAGGGAACACCGGGGAGCTGTTTTTT
CDR3 protein: CASSTGNTGELFF
CDR3 length: 13
clone size: -
J gene: TRBJ2-2
V gene: TRBV27
D gene: -

CDR3 DNA: TGCGCCAGCAGTGACCGGACAGGGTCCGAATTCTCCTACAATGAGCAGTTCTTC
CDR3 protein: CASSDRTGSEFSYNEQFF
CDR3 length: 18
clone size: -
J gene: TRBJ2-1
V gene: TRBV10-2
D gene: TRBD1

CDR3 DNA: TGTGCCAGTAGTGGGGCCGCAATGAACACTGAAGCTTTCTTT
CDR3 protein: CASSGAAMNTEAFF
CDR3 length: 14
clone size: -
J gene: TRBJ1-1
V gene: TRBV19
D gene: -

CDR3 DNA: TGTGCCTGGAGTGTTTCTCGGAACACTGAAGCTTTCTTT
CDR3 protein: CAWSVSRNTEAFF
CDR3 length: 13
clone size: -
J gene: TRBJ1-1
V gene: TRBV30
D gene: -

CDR3 DNA: TGCAGTGCTAGAGTGGGGACTAGTTCCTACTTC
CDR3 protein: CSARVGTSSYF
CDR3 length: 11
clone size: -
J gene: TRBJ2-7
V gene: TRBV20-1
D gene: TRBD2

CDR3 DNA: TGTGCCTGGGACAGATCAAGTCAAGAGACCCAGTACTTC
CDR3 protein: CAWDRSSQETQYF
CDR3 length: 13
clone size: -
J gene: TRBJ2-5
V gene: TRBV30
D gene: -